The 3 T cell receptor beta chains presented below share a single source sample, sequenced in a study of T-cell reconstitution after alpha-beta-depleted transplantation in children. A TCRbeta library incorporating unique molecular identifiers was prepared. TCRdb reprocessed the PCR reads via MiXCR and lists one record per CDR3 protein. Found here are 100,000 or so distinct CDR3 sequences, 12% of them singletons; the top ten hold roughly 14%. The specimen was PBMCs from the stem cell graft donor, collected from the stem cell graft. These receptors all come from a human donor who donated a stem cell graft to a child with inherited bone marrow failure.

This clonotype was picked up many times. V gene TRBV20-1 combines with J gene TRBJ2-7, with 7 bases lining up with TRBD2. Unmatched junction bases numbered 4, after V lost 2 bases and J lost 0 bases. CDR1 is DFQATT and CDR2 is SNEGSKA in the germline V gene (reference sequence). This CDR3 comprises 14 residues. Here the CDR3 DNA reads TGCAGTGCTAGAAGGCCTAGCGGCTCCTACGAGCAGTACTTC. This gives the protein CSARRPSGSYEQYF.

In its sample, this clonotype was seen many times. The gene calls are TRBV7-3 and TRBJ2-1, with 8 bases fitting TRBD2. The CDR3 runs to 16 residues. J lost 6 bases, V lost 1 base, and 8 bases had no gene match. Germline values: CDR1 SGHTA, CDR2 FQGTGA. CDR3 protein: CASSLNREGRVNEQFF. DNA for the CDR3: TGTGCCAGCAGCTTAAATCGGGAGGGCCGGGTCAATGAGCAGTTCTTC.

In this sample, this clonotype turned up many times. The chain employs TRBV7-2 and TRBJ1-1; no firm D call. CDR3 length equals 13 residues. Trimming removed 8 bases from V and 0 bases from J, with 10 bases in between. Germline values: CDR1 SGHTA, CDR2 FQGNSA. CDR3 nucleotides: TGTGCCAGCTGCCTGTTCGTGAACACTGAAGCTTTCTTT. The encoded protein is CASCLFVNTEAFF.